This T cell receptor beta chain was sequenced during a study of T cells in Graves' hyperthyroidism and ophthalmopathy. RNA transcripts provided the source from which TCR beta CDR3 regions were amplified. Using the HTBI primer set, a first-round RT-PCR was run on the TCR CDR3. TCRdb re-called the multiplex PCR reads with MiXCR, one entry per CDR3 protein. The sample holds approximately 400,000 distinct CDR3 sequences, approximately 15% seen once. The CDR3 is 14 residues long. From germline, CDR1 is MNHEY and CDR2 SMNVEV (reference sequence). The V end lost 4 bases, the J end lost 1 base, and 10 bases lay between the germline ends.

The V gene is TRBV27, the J gene TRBJ1-1; D possibly corresponds to TRBD1 (6 bases). The source of this sequence is a woman in her sixties or seventies with Graves' hyperthyroidism. The sequencing input was blood. The CDR3 DNA sequence: TGTGCCAGCAGTTCCCAGGACAGGAACACTGAAGCTTTCTTT. Encoded protein: CASSSQDRNTEAFF.